This T cell receptor (beta chain) was observed in a study of shared clonotypes between healthy human individuals (TCRdb year 2020). For context, the study as a whole: Two women and a few men aged 18 to 49 years were included in the cohort. For each donor, CD4 naive and CD4 memory were each given three plates, CD8 naive was given two plates, and CD8 memory was given one plate. The study deeply sequenced blood TCR repertoires of five healthy adults to estimate repertoire size and the extent of clonotype sharing between individuals. To increase sequencing depth and limit assay-specific biases, TCR repertoire library preparation and sequencing were carried out by different laboratories using diverse techniques. Per donor, leukapheresis produced somewhere between about 0.8 and 9 billion PBMCs.

Using the deep immunoSEQ assay, TCR CDR3 regions were amplified from genomic DNA by multiplex PCR. For each cell subset, the extracted genomic DNA was distributed evenly across all wells of several immunoSEQ 96-well plates, and each plate served as one replicate. For sorted subsets, about 210 ng of genomic DNA, equivalent to 25,000 to 35,000 T cell genomes, went into each replicate PCR. Purified libraries were quantified with a Qubit 3.0 fluorometer, sized on a Bioanalyzer 2100, and re-quantified with the KAPA Library Quantification kit. Each immunoSEQ 96-well plate was sequenced on its own single-read 150-cycle Illumina NextSeq 550 flow cell. Per the authors' processing: The immunoSEQ output contained only junctional sequences without quality scores, so filtering could not match that applied to full-length reads. Sequences were annotated with PyIR, a Python wrapper for IgBLAST v1.9, and V/J genes and CDR3 were assigned using IMGT germline references. Reads were removed for weak V/J assignments (E-value above 1e-6), missing CDR3, stop codons, out-of-frame junctions, or ambiguous translated residues. V3J clonotypes were defined by identical inferred V gene, J gene, and CDR3 amino acid sequence. Percentage overlap between repertoires was calculated by dividing the number of shared unique clonotypes by the size of the smaller repertoire. Three approaches were used to assess repertoire richness: RTK rarefaction, the Chao1 estimator, and Recon v2.1 estimates of unobserved clonotypes. For all TCRbeta clonotypes obtained by the gDNA method from a few donors, generation probabilities were computed with OLGA. Entries here come from immuneACCESS through TCRdb and include only in-frame sequences with V and J called. Some clones fail to appear in such tables; in the studies checked, an unresolved V gene covers under half of the shortfall, and the cause of the remainder is unknown. V, J and clone size are taken as reported in that table, and D and trimming were inferred from the DNA itself. A total of roughly 2 million clones appear in this sample, over 85% of them only once. Of the sample, under 0.15% falls within the top ten clones.

This clone occurred a few times. The target of this receptor is not known. Base qualities are missing; no much larger clone stands one base away. Other DNA sequences of this sample code for an identical CDR3. The donors were healthy, HIV-negative adults who had no recently reported acute infections or vaccinations. Every donor was a Caucasian adult living in Nashville, Tennessee, USA. CD4+ T cells were enriched by magnetic negative selection; naive cells were then positively selected on CD45RA, and the negative fraction formed the memory subset. Blood was collected by leukapheresis, and PBMCs were isolated by Ficoll-Histopaque density gradient centrifugation and then cryopreserved in liquid nitrogen vapor phase. Analytical flow cytometry was used to check the purity and quantity of each magnetically sorted T cell population. Each sorted fraction had its genomic DNA isolated and then quantified by UV absorbance on a Nanodrop 2000c.

The full study reports these points: Larger estimated clonotype richness was generally found for naive subsets than for memory subsets. Sharing across a few donors was observed for 4.5% to 6.5% of naive CD4, 3% to 3.5% of naive CD8, 2% to 2.5% of memory CD4, and approximately 0.41% of memory CD8 clonotypes. The genetic and exposure-history diversity represented was limited by the small number of donors. Even with the large sequencing depth, rarefaction of the sorted-subset datasets indicated that sequencing was incomplete. Pairwise subsampling led to the expectation that sequencing depth would affect the degree of clonotype sharing among donors. Clonotypes shared by all four sorted-subset donors showed higher generation probabilities than non-shared clonotypes. Only blood was sampled, and tissue TCR repertoires likely differ from those in blood.

Trimming accounts for 3 bases at V and 4 bases at J, while the number of junction bases matched to no gene is 3. From a lookup of the germline V gene (reference sequence), CDR1 and CDR2 are GTSNPN and SVGIG. From the cysteine up to the phenylalanine, the CDR3 has a length of 14 residues. Only the CDR3 portion is preserved as DNA: 42 bases, with reading frame beginning at the first base. Sequencing was performed on naive CD4+ T cells sorted from blood. The cell subset or site label on this specimen signifies: CD45RA+ positively selected. Rearrangement joined TRBV30 to TRBJ1-5; 10 of the junction bases match TRBD1. The receptor's source is a man in his late teens or twenties in good health. The CDR3 protein: CAWSPDRGNQPQHF. The nucleotide sequence is given as TGTGCCTGGAGCCCGGACAGGGGGAATCAGCCCCAGCATTTT.